The T cell receptor (beta chain) described here comes from a study of post-analysis software for immune sequencing data (dated by TCRdb to between 2015 and 2016). Regarding the research as a whole: The recorded disease courses included relapsing-remitting, secondary progressive and progressive-relapsing multiple sclerosis, and some patients had no subtype annotation. The multiple sclerosis patient repertoires were compared with 10 to 12 previously published healthy control repertoires from donors aged 6 to 25 years. A subset of samples was prepared in parallel using single-end sample barcoding, then pooled and co-amplified after Illumina adapter ligation.

TCR beta repertoires were profiled from peripheral blood of approximately 13 young patients with multiple sclerosis to demonstrate the VDJtools post-analysis software. Multiple sclerosis patients were children and adolescents aged about 6 to 16 years. The library was prepared using PCR. Sequencing relied on an Illumina HiSeq 2500. Unique molecular identifiers were incorporated into TCR beta cDNA libraries to reduce PCR and sequencing biases. Around 500,000 cDNA molecules were obtained for every 1 to 10 million input T cells, so each molecule roughly corresponded to one T cell. The patient libraries were prepared and sequenced using the same protocol as the earlier healthy control dataset. Samples belonging to the same batch were prepared together, multiplexed and sequenced on a shared HiSeq lane. On the study's bioinformatics: MIGEC handled the raw barcoded reads, throwing out single-read molecular identifier groups before consensus assembly and CDR3 extraction. VDJtools was used for post-analysis of the clonotype tables, and diversity was normalized by down-sampling every dataset to the size of the smallest sample. In repertoire overlap clustering, CDR3 amino acid sequences, but not nucleotide sequences, were matched to correct batch-related cross-sample contamination. Through fastp at Q25 and MiXCR, TCRdb rebuilt clones from the public reads, retaining in-frame beta chains. Every entry covers one CDR3 protein and lists the most common genes and DNA from its rows. None of the V and J calls come from the authors' own analysis; TCRdb made them. Across this sample there are roughly 400,000 distinct CDR3 sequences, with about 39% seen only once. The ten largest clones take up 6% to 9% of the sample.

The table lists this clonotype with a few counts. Its antigen specificity is not known. No qualities accompany the bases; no much larger clone lies one base away. CDR1 and CDR2 were assigned from the germline V gene as SGHRS and YFSETQ. V is shortened by 6 bases, J by 0 bases, and the region joining them spans 5 bases. The CDR3 goes from the cysteine to the phenylalanine over 12 residues. Kept here is only the CDR3 DNA, which spans 36 bases and is read in frame from base 1. The paper's findings and limits, for the study overall: Direct clustering with F measure revealed strong co-clustering of samples prepared in the same batch, which led to a batch-effect correction. Compared with controls, multiple sclerosis patients had significantly lower normalized Chao1 diversity, a finding suggesting substantial peripheral T-cell clonal expansion. Significantly higher frequencies in patients than in controls were found for five TRBV segments, including TRBV5-6, TRBV5-1 and TRBV20-1. The control group was slightly older than the multiple sclerosis patient group.

The source is a girl aged 2 to 10 with multiple sclerosis. The source material was blood. The V and J segments used are TRBV5-1 and TRBJ2-3, with an unclear D gene assignment. DNA sequence: TGCGCCAGCAAACTGAGCACAGATACGCAGTATTTT. This is translated as CASKLSTDTQYF.